Listed below are T cell receptor beta chains from one sample, sequenced in a study of blood T cells in healthy people across ages. TCRdb re-called the 5' RACE reads with MiXCR, one entry per CDR3 protein. The table has about 400,000 distinct CDR3 sequences, about 55% seen once. Sequenced input: blood. The receptors derive from a man between 60 and 75 years old in good health. Each CDR3 is given with its conserved first and last residue. The order of the fields is clone size, V gene, D gene, J gene, CDR3 protein, CDR3 DNA. D genes are given only for firm matches. Some rows have no size entry. The others give once, few or many, or a class for an expanded clone.

clone_size: few; v_call: TRBV6-2/TRBV6-3; d_call: NA; j_call: TRBJ2-6; cdr3_aa: CASSYPSGGLSGANVLTF; cdr3_nt: TGTGCCAGCAGTTACCCCTCAGGGGGGCTGTCTGGGGCCAACGTCCTGACTTTC
clone_size: NA; v_call: TRBV6-5; d_call: NA; j_call: TRBJ2-5; cdr3_aa: CASSTGVETQYF; cdr3_nt: TGTGCCAGCAGTACGGGGGTAGAGACCCAGTACTTC
clone_size: NA; v_call: TRBV7-2; d_call: NA; j_call: TRBJ2-7; cdr3_aa: CASSLVGGGDSPIEQYF; cdr3_nt: TGTGCCAGCAGCTTAGTTGGGGGTGGGGACTCCCCCATCGAGCAGTACTTC
clone_size: few; v_call: TRBV27; d_call: NA; j_call: TRBJ2-3; cdr3_aa: CASSFPGTTDTQYF; cdr3_nt: TGTGCCAGCAGTTTCCCCGGGACAACAGATACGCAGTATTTT
clone_size: NA; v_call: TRBV6-6; d_call: NA; j_call: TRBJ1-6; cdr3_aa: CASSYDIGSPLHF; cdr3_nt: TGTGCCAGCAGTTATGACATCGGTTCACCCCTCCACTTT
clone_size: NA; v_call: TRBV7-2; d_call: NA; j_call: TRBJ2-7; cdr3_aa: CASSSVGGPYEQYF; cdr3_nt: TGTGCCAGCAGCTCCGTCGGGGGGCCCTACGAGCAGTACTTC
clone_size: NA; v_call: TRBV10-2; d_call: NA; j_call: TRBJ2-1; cdr3_aa: CASSESGGSPFNEQFF; cdr3_nt: TGCGCCAGCAGTGAGTCGGGGGGATCCCCCTTTAATGAGCAGTTCTTC
clone_size: NA; v_call: TRBV2; d_call: NA; j_call: TRBJ1-6; cdr3_aa: CASSEALGTLHF; cdr3_nt: TGTGCCAGCAGTGAAGCCCTCGGTACCCTCCACTTT
clone_size: NA; v_call: TRBV5-1; d_call: NA; j_call: TRBJ2-7; cdr3_aa: CASSPGDFSSSYEQYF; cdr3_nt: TGCGCCAGCAGCCCCGGGGACTTTTCAAGCTCCTACGAGCAGTACTTC
clone_size: few; v_call: TRBV12-3/TRBV12-4; d_call: TRBD1; j_call: TRBJ1-2; cdr3_aa: CASSPGQGLDYGYTF; cdr3_nt: TGTGCCAGCAGTCCGGGACAGGGGCTGGACTATGGCTACACCTTC
clone_size: few; v_call: TRBV29-1; d_call: NA; j_call: TRBJ2-1; cdr3_aa: CSVGETEQFF; cdr3_nt: TGCAGCGTTGGGGAAACTGAGCAGTTCTTC
clone_size: NA; v_call: TRBV4-1; d_call: TRBD2; j_call: TRBJ2-1; cdr3_aa: CASSRKTSDSYNEQFF; cdr3_nt: TGCGCCAGCAGTCGAAAGACTAGCGACTCCTACAATGAGCAGTTCTTC
clone_size: NA; v_call: TRBV4-2; d_call: NA; j_call: TRBJ2-1; cdr3_aa: CASSQNRATPYNEQFF; cdr3_nt: TGTGCCAGCAGCCAAAATCGGGCTACCCCCTACAATGAGCAGTTCTTC
clone_size: NA; v_call: TRBV5-1; d_call: NA; j_call: TRBJ2-7; cdr3_aa: CASSLEPGTNYEQYF; cdr3_nt: TGCGCCAGCAGCTTGGAGCCCGGAACGAACTACGAGCAGTACTTC
clone_size: few; v_call: TRBV7-2; d_call: NA; j_call: TRBJ2-5; cdr3_aa: CASSPPAGETQYF; cdr3_nt: TGTGCCAGCAGCCCACCAGCTGGAGAGACCCAGTACTTC
clone_size: once; v_call: TRBV27; d_call: NA; j_call: TRBJ1-2; cdr3_aa: CASSPDPRYGCTF; cdr3_nt: TGTGCCAGCAGTCCCGACCCAAGATACGGCTGCACCTTC
clone_size: few; v_call: TRBV5-1; d_call: TRBD1; j_call: TRBJ2-3; cdr3_aa: CASSLPGTGLTDTQYF; cdr3_nt: TGCGCCAGCAGCCTTCCCGGGACAGGGCTCACAGATACGCAGTATTTT
clone_size: NA; v_call: TRBV3-1; d_call: NA; j_call: TRBJ1-2; cdr3_aa: CASSQEGDVSHGYTF; cdr3_nt: TGTGCCAGCAGCCAAGAGGGAGACGTGTCCCATGGCTACACCTTC
clone_size: NA; v_call: TRBV11-1; d_call: NA; j_call: TRBJ2-7; cdr3_aa: CASSFSLPQGSEQYF; cdr3_nt: TGTGCCAGCAGCTTTTCGCTCCCTCAGGGATCCGAGCAGTACTTC
clone_size: NA; v_call: TRBV28; d_call: TRBD1; j_call: TRBJ2-5; cdr3_aa: CASSSGQGAPRETQYF; cdr3_nt: TGTGCCAGCAGTTCTGGACAGGGGGCACCTCGAGAGACCCAGTACTTC
clone_size: NA; v_call: TRBV7-6; d_call: NA; j_call: TRBJ1-2; cdr3_aa: CASSSGAAGYTF; cdr3_nt: TGTGCCAGCAGCTCAGGGGCGGCTGGCTACACCTTC
clone_size: NA; v_call: TRBV6-5; d_call: TRBD2; j_call: TRBJ2-5; cdr3_aa: CASSYPGLAGGGETQYF; cdr3_nt: TGTGCCAGCAGTTACCCGGGACTAGCGGGAGGAGGGGAGACCCAGTACTTC
clone_size: few; v_call: TRBV2; d_call: NA; j_call: TRBJ1-2; cdr3_aa: CASSAMGNYGYTF; cdr3_nt: TGTGCCAGCAGTGCCATGGGGAACTATGGCTACACCTTC
clone_size: NA; v_call: TRBV28; d_call: NA; j_call: TRBJ2-5; cdr3_aa: CASSPLPGEGETQYF; cdr3_nt: TGTGCCAGCAGTCCCCTTCCGGGGGAAGGAGAGACCCAGTACTTC
clone_size: NA; v_call: TRBV29-1; d_call: NA; j_call: TRBJ2-2; cdr3_aa: CSVGEPGELFF; cdr3_nt: TGCAGCGTTGGGGAACCCGGGGAGCTGTTTTTT
clone_size: NA; v_call: TRBV11-1; d_call: NA; j_call: TRBJ1-2; cdr3_aa: CASSPPDSVYGYTF; cdr3_nt: TGTGCCAGCAGCCCCCCGGACAGCGTCTATGGCTACACCTTC
clone_size: NA; v_call: TRBV20-1; d_call: TRBD1; j_call: TRBJ1-6; cdr3_aa: CSAEGRQGASYNSPPHF; cdr3_nt: TGCAGTGCTGAGGGCCGACAGGGCGCCTCCTATAATTCACCCCCCCACTTT
clone_size: NA; v_call: TRBV12-3/TRBV12-4; d_call: NA; j_call: TRBJ2-3; cdr3_aa: CASSHGRLGADTEYF; cdr3_nt: TGTGCCAGCAGCCACGGGCGGCTGGGTGCAGATACGGAGTATTTT
clone_size: NA; v_call: TRBV6-5; d_call: NA; j_call: TRBJ1-6; cdr3_aa: CASSYLPRRPRTDNSPLHF; cdr3_nt: TGTGCCAGCAGTTACCTACCCCGACGACCTAGGACAGACAATTCACCCCTCCACTTT
clone_size: few; v_call: TRBV7-2; d_call: NA; j_call: TRBJ1-4; cdr3_aa: CASSRYRATNEKLFF; cdr3_nt: TGTGCCAGCAGCCGCTACAGAGCAACTAATGAAAAACTGTTTTTT
clone_size: NA; v_call: TRBV7-2; d_call: TRBD1; j_call: TRBJ2-7; cdr3_aa: CASSTQGQGAYEQYF; cdr3_nt: TGTGCCAGCAGCACCCAGGGACAGGGGGCCTACGAGCAGTACTTC
clone_size: NA; v_call: TRBV20-1; d_call: TRBD1; j_call: TRBJ1-5; cdr3_aa: CSARPAGQGTQHF; cdr3_nt: TGCAGTGCCAGGCCTGCTGGACAGGGGACCCAGCATTTT
clone_size: many; v_call: TRBV29-1; d_call: NA; j_call: TRBJ2-6; cdr3_aa: CSVVDKSYSGANVLTF; cdr3_nt: TGCAGCGTTGTTGACAAATCTTACTCTGGGGCCAACGTCCTGACTTTC
clone_size: NA; v_call: TRBV4-1; d_call: TRBD1; j_call: TRBJ1-4; cdr3_aa: CASSQDTGQSEKLFF; cdr3_nt: TGCGCCAGCAGCCAAGATACGGGACAGTCGGAAAAACTGTTTTTT
clone_size: NA; v_call: TRBV5-4; d_call: NA; j_call: TRBJ1-2; cdr3_aa: CASSVGSQYGYTF; cdr3_nt: TGTGCCAGCAGCGTCGGCAGTCAATATGGCTACACCTTC
clone_size: few; v_call: TRBV7-9; d_call: TRBD1; j_call: TRBJ1-2; cdr3_aa: CASSARQGYGYTF; cdr3_nt: TGTGCCAGCAGCGCCAGACAGGGGTATGGCTACACCTTC
clone_size: NA; v_call: TRBV24-1; d_call: TRBD1; j_call: TRBJ1-2; cdr3_aa: CATSAGTDYGYTF; cdr3_nt: TGTGCCACCAGTGCTGGGACAGATTATGGCTACACCTTC
clone_size: few; v_call: TRBV5-6; d_call: NA; j_call: TRBJ1-5; cdr3_aa: CASSSTGSSNQPQHF; cdr3_nt: TGTGCCAGCAGCTCAACCGGGAGTAGCAATCAGCCCCAGCATTTT
clone_size: NA; v_call: TRBV20-1; d_call: TRBD2; j_call: TRBJ2-3; cdr3_aa: CSASRGGGADTQYF; cdr3_nt: TGCAGTGCTTCACGGGGGGGCGGCGCAGATACGCAGTATTTT
clone_size: NA; v_call: TRBV20-1; d_call: TRBD2; j_call: TRBJ2-7; cdr3_aa: CSAVSGGYEQYF; cdr3_nt: TGCAGTGCCGTTAGCGGGGGCTACGAGCAGTACTTC
clone_size: many; v_call: TRBV2; d_call: TRBD2; j_call: TRBJ2-7; cdr3_aa: CASSEAETSGTYEQYF; cdr3_nt: TGTGCCAGCAGTGAAGCGGAGACTAGCGGGACCTACGAGCAGTACTTC
clone_size: many; v_call: TRBV4-1; d_call: TRBD2; j_call: TRBJ2-1; cdr3_aa: CASSQEGTRDNEQFF; cdr3_nt: TGCGCCAGCAGCCAAGAGGGGACTAGGGACAATGAGCAGTTCTTC
clone_size: NA; v_call: TRBV29-1; d_call: NA; j_call: TRBJ2-7; cdr3_aa: CSVGTTQSYEQYF; cdr3_nt: TGCAGCGTTGGAACTACGCAATCCTACGAGCAGTACTTC
clone_size: NA; v_call: TRBV27; d_call: TRBD1; j_call: TRBJ2-7; cdr3_aa: CASSKQGAPQNEQYF; cdr3_nt: TGTGCCAGCAGTAAACAGGGGGCGCCTCAGAACGAGCAGTACTTC
clone_size: NA; v_call: TRBV30; d_call: TRBD2; j_call: TRBJ2-1; cdr3_aa: CACDTSGAYNEQFF; cdr3_nt: TGTGCCTGTGATACTAGCGGAGCCTACAATGAGCAGTTCTTC
clone_size: once; v_call: TRBV29-1; d_call: NA; j_call: TRBJ2-3; cdr3_aa: CSVEWFSTDTQYF; cdr3_nt: TGCAGCGTTGAATGGTTTAGCACAGATACGCAGTATTTT
clone_size: NA; v_call: TRBV20-1; d_call: NA; j_call: TRBJ2-3; cdr3_aa: CSARSMRGISTDTQYF; cdr3_nt: TGCAGTGCTAGATCGATGAGGGGGATTAGCACAGATACGCAGTATTTT
clone_size: few; v_call: TRBV29-1; d_call: NA; j_call: TRBJ2-1; cdr3_aa: CSVERGYNEQFF; cdr3_nt: TGCAGCGTTGAGCGGGGTTACAATGAGCAGTTCTTC
clone_size: many; v_call: TRBV29-1; d_call: NA; j_call: TRBJ1-2; cdr3_aa: CSVEERLYYGYTF; cdr3_nt: TGCAGCGTTGAAGAAAGGCTTTATTATGGCTACACCTTC
clone_size: many; v_call: TRBV7-2; d_call: NA; j_call: TRBJ2-1; cdr3_aa: CASSLVGGSYNEQFF; cdr3_nt: TGTGCCAGCAGCTTAGTCGGGGGCTCCTACAATGAGCAGTTCTTC
clone_size: NA; v_call: TRBV12-3/TRBV12-4; d_call: TRBD1; j_call: TRBJ2-1; cdr3_aa: CASSQTGSTYNEQFF; cdr3_nt: TGTGCCAGCAGTCAGACAGGGTCTACCTACAATGAGCAGTTCTTC
clone_size: few; v_call: TRBV4-1; d_call: TRBD2; j_call: TRBJ2-1; cdr3_aa: CASSQERGLVEGNEQFF; cdr3_nt: TGCGCCAGCAGCCAAGAAAGGGGACTAGTAGAGGGCAATGAGCAGTTCTTC
clone_size: many; v_call: TRBV29-1; d_call: TRBD1; j_call: TRBJ1-2; cdr3_aa: CSVRQGDGYTF; cdr3_nt: TGCAGCGTCAGACAGGGGGATGGCTACACCTTC
clone_size: NA; v_call: TRBV29-1; d_call: NA; j_call: TRBJ2-1; cdr3_aa: CSVLGGGHEVGEQFF; cdr3_nt: TGCAGCGTTCTTGGGGGGGGACACGAAGTCGGTGAGCAGTTCTTC
clone_size: NA; v_call: TRBV20-1; d_call: TRBD2; j_call: TRBJ2-7; cdr3_aa: CSASPSGSGDEQYF; cdr3_nt: TGCAGTGCTAGCCCTAGCGGGAGTGGGGACGAGCAGTACTTC